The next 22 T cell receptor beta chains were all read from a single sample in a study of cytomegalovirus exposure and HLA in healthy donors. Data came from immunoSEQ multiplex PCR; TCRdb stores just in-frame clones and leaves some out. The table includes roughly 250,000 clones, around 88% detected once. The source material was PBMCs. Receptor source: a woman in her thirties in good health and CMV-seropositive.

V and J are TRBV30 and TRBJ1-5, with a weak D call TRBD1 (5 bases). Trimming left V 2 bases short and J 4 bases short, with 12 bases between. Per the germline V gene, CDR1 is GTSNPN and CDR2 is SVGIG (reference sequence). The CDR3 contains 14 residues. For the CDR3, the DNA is TGTGCCTGGAGTCTTTGGGGGGGAAATCAGCCCCAGCATTTT. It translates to CAWSLWGGNQPQHF. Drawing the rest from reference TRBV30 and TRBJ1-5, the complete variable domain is SQTIHQWPATLVQPVGSPLSLECTVEGTSNPNLYWYRQAAGRGLQLLFYSVGIGQISSEVPQNLSASRPQDRQFILSSKKLLLSDSGFYLCAWSLWGGNQPQHFGDGTRLSIL.

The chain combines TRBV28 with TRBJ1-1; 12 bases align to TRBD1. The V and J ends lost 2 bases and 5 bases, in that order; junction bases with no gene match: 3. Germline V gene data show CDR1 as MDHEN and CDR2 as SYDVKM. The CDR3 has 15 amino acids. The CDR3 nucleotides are TGTGCCAGCAGTTTAACGGGACAGGGGGCTACTGAAGCTTTCTTT. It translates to CASSLTGQGATEAFF.

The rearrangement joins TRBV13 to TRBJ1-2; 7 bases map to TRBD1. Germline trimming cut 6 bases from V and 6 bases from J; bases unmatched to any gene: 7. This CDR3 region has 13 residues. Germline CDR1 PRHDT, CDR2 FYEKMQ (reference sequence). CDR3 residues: CASRPDRANGYTF. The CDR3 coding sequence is TGTGCCAGCAGACCAGACAGGGCAAATGGCTACACCTTC.

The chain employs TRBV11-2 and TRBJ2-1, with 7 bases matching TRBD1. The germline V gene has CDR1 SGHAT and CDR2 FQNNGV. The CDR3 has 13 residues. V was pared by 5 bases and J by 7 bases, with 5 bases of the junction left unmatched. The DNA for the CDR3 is TGTGCCAGCAGCGCCGGGACAGAAAATGAGCAGTTCTTC. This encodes CASSAGTENEQFF. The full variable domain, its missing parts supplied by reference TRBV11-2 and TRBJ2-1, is EAGVAQSPRYKIIEKRQSVAFWCNPISGHATLYWYQQILGQGPKLLIQFQNNGVVDDSQLPKDRFSAERLKGVDSTLKIQPAKLEDSAVYLCASSAGTENEQFFGPGTRLTVL.

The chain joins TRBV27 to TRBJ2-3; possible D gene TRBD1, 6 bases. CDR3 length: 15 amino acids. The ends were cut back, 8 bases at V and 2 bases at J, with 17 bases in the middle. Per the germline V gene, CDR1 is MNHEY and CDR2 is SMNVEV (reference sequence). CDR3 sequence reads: CASDPRGDNTDTQYF. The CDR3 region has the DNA TGTGCCAGCGACCCACGTGGGGACAACACAGATACGCAGTATTTT.

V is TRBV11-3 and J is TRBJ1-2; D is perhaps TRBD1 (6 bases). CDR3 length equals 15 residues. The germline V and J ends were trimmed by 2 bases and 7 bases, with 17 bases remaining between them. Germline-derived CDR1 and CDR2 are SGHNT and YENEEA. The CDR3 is CASSLIGGAFGGYTF. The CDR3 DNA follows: TGTGCCAGCAGCTTAATTGGGGGCGCATTTGGTGGCTACACCTTC.

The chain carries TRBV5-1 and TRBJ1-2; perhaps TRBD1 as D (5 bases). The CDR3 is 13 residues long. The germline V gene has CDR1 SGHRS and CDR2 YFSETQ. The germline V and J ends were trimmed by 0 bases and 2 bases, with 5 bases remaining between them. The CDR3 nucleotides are TGCGCCAGCAGCTTGGCAGGGAACTATGGCTACACCTTC. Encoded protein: CASSLAGNYGYTF.

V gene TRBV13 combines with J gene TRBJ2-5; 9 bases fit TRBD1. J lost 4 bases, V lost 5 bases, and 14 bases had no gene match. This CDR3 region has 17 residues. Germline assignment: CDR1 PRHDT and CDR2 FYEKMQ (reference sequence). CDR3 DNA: TGTGCCAGCAGCACCCCGTCAACAGGGGGCCTGAGAGAGACCCAGTACTTC. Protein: CASSTPSTGGLRETQYF.

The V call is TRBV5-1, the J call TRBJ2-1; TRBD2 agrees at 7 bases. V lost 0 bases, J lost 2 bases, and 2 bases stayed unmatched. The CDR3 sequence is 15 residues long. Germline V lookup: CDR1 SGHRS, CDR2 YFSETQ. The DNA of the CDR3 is TGCGCCAGCAGCTTGGAGGGAGGGGCCTACAATGAGCAGTTCTTC. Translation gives CASSLEGGAYNEQFF. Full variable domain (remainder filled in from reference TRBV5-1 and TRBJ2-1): KAGVTQTPRYLIKTRGQQVTLSCSPISGHRSVSWYQQTPGQGLQFLFEYFSETQRNKGNFPGRFSGRQFSNSRSEMNVSTLELGDSALYLCASSLEGGAYNEQFFGPGTRLTVL.

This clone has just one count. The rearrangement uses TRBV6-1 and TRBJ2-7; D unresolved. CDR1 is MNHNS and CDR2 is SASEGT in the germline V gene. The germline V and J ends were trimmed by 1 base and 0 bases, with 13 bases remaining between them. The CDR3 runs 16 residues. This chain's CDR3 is CASSEERGYLSYEQYF. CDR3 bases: TGTGCCAGCAGTGAAGAACGAGGATACCTCTCCTACGAGCAGTACTTC.

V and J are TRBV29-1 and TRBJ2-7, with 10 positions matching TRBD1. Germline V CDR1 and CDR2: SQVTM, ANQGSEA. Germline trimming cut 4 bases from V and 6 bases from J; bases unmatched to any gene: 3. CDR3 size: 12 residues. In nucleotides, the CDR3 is TGCAGCGTTGGACAGGGGGCAGGCGAGCAGTACTTC. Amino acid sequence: CSVGQGAGEQYF.

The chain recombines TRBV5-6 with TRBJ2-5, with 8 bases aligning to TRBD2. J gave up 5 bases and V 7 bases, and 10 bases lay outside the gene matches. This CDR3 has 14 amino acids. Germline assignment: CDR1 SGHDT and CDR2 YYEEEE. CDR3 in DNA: TGTGCCAGCTCCGCGGCCACGGGGGGGGAGACCCAGTACTTC. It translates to CASSAATGGETQYF.

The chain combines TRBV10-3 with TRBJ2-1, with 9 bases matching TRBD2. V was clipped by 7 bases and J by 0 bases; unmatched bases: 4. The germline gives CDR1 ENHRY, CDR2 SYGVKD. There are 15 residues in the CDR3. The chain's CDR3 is CAITSAGGSYNEQFF. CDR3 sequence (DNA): TGTGCCATCACCTCAGCGGGAGGCTCCTACAATGAGCAGTTCTTC.

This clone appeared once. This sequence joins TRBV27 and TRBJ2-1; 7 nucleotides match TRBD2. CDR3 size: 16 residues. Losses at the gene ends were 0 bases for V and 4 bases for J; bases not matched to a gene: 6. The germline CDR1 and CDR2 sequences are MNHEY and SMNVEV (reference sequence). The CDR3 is CASSLSHGRLYNEQFF. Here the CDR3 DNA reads TGTGCCAGCAGTTTATCTCACGGGAGGCTGTACAATGAGCAGTTCTTC.

The CDR3 DNA reads as TGCGCCAGCAGCTTGGGCTTCACCGGGACAGACCGTGGCACCTTC. Its translation: CASSLGFTGTDRGTF. The V call is TRBV5-1, the J call TRBJ1-2; TRBD1 matches at 7 bases. Per germline, CDR1 SGHRS and CDR2 YFSETQ. The CDR3 covers 15 residues. V was pared by 0 bases and J by 13 bases, with 15 bases of the junction left unmatched.

The CDR3 region is CASSIRREVPYGYTF. CDR3 bases: TGTGCCAGCAGCATCCGGAGGGAAGTACCCTATGGCTACACCTTC. V is TRBV21-1 and J is TRBJ1-2. TRBV21-1 represents a pseudogene. The CDR3 extends over 15 amino acids.

Written as DNA, the CDR3 is TGTGCCAGCAGCACCTCCTACCAGACCGCTAGGGGGGCCAACGTCCTGACTTTC. Translated, it gives CASSTSYQTARGANVLTF. The rearrangement links TRBV13 to TRBJ2-6, with unresolved D. The CDR3 consists of 18 residues. Between the trimmed V and J ends, which lost 5 bases and 4 bases, there was a span of 21 bases. The germline V gene has CDR1 PRHDT and CDR2 FYEKMQ (reference sequence).

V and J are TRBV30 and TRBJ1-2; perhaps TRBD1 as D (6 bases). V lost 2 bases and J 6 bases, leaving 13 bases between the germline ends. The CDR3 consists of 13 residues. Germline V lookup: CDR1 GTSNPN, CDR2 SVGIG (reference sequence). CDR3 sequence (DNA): TGTGCCTGGAGTCGGGGGGCTGAGGATGGCTACACCTTC. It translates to CAWSRGAEDGYTF.

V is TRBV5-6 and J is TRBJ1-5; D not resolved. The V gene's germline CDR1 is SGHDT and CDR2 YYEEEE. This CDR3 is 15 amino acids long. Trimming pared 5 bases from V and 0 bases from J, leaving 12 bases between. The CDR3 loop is CASSRESYSNQPQHF. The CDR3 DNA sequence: TGTGCCAGCAGTCGCGAGTCCTATAGCAATCAGCCCCAGCATTTT.

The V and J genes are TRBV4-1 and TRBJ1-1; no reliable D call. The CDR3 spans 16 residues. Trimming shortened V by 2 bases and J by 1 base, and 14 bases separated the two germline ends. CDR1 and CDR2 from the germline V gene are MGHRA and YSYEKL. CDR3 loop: CASSQNYRVSNTEAFF. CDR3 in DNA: TGCGCCAGCAGCCAAAACTATCGGGTTTCGAACACTGAAGCTTTCTTT.

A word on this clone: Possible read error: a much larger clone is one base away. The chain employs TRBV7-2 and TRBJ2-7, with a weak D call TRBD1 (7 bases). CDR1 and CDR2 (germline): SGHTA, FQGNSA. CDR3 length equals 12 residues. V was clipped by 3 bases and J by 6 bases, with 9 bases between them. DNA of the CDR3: TGTGCCAGCAGCTTCCAGGGGGGCGAGCAGTACTTC. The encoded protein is CASSFQGGEQYF.

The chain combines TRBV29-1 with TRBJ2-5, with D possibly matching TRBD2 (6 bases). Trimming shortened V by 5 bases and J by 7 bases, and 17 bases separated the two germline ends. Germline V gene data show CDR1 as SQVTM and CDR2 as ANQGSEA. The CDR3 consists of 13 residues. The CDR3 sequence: CSVSGGAGGTQYF. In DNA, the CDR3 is TGCAGCGTTTCTGGAGGGGCCGGAGGGACCCAGTACTTC.